This T cell receptor beta chain was profiled in a study of neurological immune-mediated disorders. This clonotype was seen at least ten times. After removal of 3 bases from V and 3 bases from J, the junction contained 7 bases not matched to a gene. Germline values: CDR1 SGDLS, CDR2 YYNGEE. The CDR3 spans 15 residues. TCRdb re-derived calls from the 5' RACE reads in MiXCR, one entry per CDR3 protein. Of fewer than 40,000 distinct CDR3 sequences detected, approximately 5.4% appear once; the ten largest clones hold approximately 2.1%. The sample was CD4+ T cells from blood. The genes are TRBV9 and TRBJ2-7; 9 bases are a match to TRBD1. The receptor's source is a woman aged 50 to 65 in good health. Here the CDR3 DNA reads TGTGCCAGCAGCGCCAGGACAGGGGCCGGCTACGAGCAGTACTTC. This encodes CASSARTGAGYEQYF.